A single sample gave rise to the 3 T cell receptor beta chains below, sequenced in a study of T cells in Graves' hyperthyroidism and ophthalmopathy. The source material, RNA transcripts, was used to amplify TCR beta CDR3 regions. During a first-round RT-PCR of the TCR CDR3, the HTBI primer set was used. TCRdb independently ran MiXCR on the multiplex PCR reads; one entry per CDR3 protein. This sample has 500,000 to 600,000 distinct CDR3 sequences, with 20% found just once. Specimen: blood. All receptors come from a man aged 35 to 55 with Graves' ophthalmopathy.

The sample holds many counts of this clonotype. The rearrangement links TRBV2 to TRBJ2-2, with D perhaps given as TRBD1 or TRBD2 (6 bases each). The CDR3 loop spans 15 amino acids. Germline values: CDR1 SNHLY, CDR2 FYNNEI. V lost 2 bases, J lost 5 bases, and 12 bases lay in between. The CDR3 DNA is TGTGCCAGCAGTGAAAGGGGGGCAGGGACCGGGGAGCTGTTTTTT. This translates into CASSERGAGTGELFF.

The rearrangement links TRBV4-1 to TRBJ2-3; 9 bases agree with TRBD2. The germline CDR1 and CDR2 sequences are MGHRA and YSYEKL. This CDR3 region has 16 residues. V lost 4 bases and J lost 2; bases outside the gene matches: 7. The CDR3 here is CASSLTIAGDTDTQYF. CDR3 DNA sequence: TGCGCCAGCAGCCTAACCATAGCGGGGGACACAGATACGCAGTATTTT.

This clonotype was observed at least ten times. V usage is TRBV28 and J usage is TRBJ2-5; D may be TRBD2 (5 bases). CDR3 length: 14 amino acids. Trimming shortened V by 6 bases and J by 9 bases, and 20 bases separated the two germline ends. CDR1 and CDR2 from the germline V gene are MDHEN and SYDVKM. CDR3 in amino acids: CASSPVGARRSQYF. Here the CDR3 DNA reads TGTGCCAGCAGCCCAGTGGGAGCACGGAGATCCCAGTACTTC. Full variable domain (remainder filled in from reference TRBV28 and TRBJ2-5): DVKVTQSSRYLVKRTGEKVFLECVQDMDHENMFWYRQDPGLGLRLIYFSYDVKMKEKGDIPEGYSVSREKKERFSLILESASTNQTSMYLCASSPVGARRSQYFGPGTRLLVL.